This T cell receptor (beta chain) was obtained from a study of T cell responses to AZD1222 COVID-19 vaccine. The CDR3 length is 15 residues. The V end lost 0 bases, the J end lost 0 bases, and 7 bases lay between the germline ends. Per the germline V gene, CDR1 is SGHRS and CDR2 is YFSETQ. This clone was detected once. Its antigen is not identified. Findings and limits, study-wide: The sample set comprised mostly white British donors with more females, and clonal diversity was possibly underestimated.

Libraries were prepared by immunoSEQ multiplex PCR; TCRdb keeps only in-frame clonotypes and omits some of them. The sample lists about 120,000 clones; about 86% were seen once. Sequences were derived from peripheral blood, sampled 28 days after the second AZD1222 dose. This TCR was sampled from an adult who received the AZD1222 COVID-19 vaccine. The rearrangement joins TRBV5-1 to TRBJ1-5; D is perhaps TRBD1 (5 bases). In DNA, the CDR3 is TGCGCCAGCAGCTTGGCAGGGTATAGCAATCAGCCCCAGCATTTT. This codes for CASSLAGYSNQPQHF.